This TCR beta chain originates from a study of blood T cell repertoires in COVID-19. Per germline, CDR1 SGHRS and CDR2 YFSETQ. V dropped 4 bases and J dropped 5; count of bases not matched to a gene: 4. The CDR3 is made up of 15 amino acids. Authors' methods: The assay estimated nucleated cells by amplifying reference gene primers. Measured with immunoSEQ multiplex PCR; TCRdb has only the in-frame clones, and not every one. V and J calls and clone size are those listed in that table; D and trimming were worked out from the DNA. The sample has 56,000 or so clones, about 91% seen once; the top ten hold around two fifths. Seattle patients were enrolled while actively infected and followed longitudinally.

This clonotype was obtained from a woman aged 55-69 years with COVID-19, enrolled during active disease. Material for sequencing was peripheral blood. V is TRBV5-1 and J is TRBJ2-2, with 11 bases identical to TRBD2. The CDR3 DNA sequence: TGCGCCAGCAGCGAGGGACTAGCGGAAACCGGGGAGCTGTTTTTT. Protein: CASSEGLAETGELFF.